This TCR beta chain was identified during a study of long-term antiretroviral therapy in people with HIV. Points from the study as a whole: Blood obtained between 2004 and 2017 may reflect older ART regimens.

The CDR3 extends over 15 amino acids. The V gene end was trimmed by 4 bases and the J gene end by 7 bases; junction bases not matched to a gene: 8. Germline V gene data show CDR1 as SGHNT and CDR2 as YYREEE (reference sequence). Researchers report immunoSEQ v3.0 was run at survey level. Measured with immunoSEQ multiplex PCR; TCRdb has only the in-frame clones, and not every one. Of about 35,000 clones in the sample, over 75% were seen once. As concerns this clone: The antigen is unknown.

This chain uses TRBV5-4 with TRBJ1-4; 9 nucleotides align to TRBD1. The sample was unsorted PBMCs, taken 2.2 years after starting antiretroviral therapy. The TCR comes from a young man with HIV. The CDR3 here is CASSRGQGESEKLFF. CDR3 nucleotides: TGTGCCAGCAGCCGGGGACAGGGTGAAAGTGAAAAACTGTTTTTT.